These 6 T cell receptor beta chains came from one sample sequenced in a study of response to subunit inactivated influenza vaccine (dated 2018 in TCRdb). In the paper's terms, the time point label means: 45 days after influenza vaccine administration. Receptor libraries were prepared by RT-PCR. TCRdb shows the sequencer as Illumina HiSeq 2500. The raw public data were reprocessed by TCRdb itself: fastp quality trimming at Q25, MiXCR clonotype calling, in-frame beta chains only. Every entry covers one CDR3 protein and lists the most common genes and DNA from its rows. Here the sample has around 480,000 distinct CDR3 sequences; roughly 9.7% occur a single time. The top ten clonotypes cover over 9.5% of the sample. The sample here was PBMCs from blood, taken roughly 6 weeks after vaccination. Receptors originate from a man aged 50 or older who received an inactivated influenza vaccine. Donor details come from another sample of the same person, matched by shared clones.

The rearrangement links TRBV18 to TRBJ2-7, with 11 bases aligning to TRBD2. Trimming cost V 6 bases and J 0 bases; bases outside gene matches: 7. Germline values: CDR1 KGHSH, CDR2 LQKENI. The CDR3 extends over 16 amino acids. This CDR3 is CASSLGTSGASYEQYF. The DNA of the CDR3 is TGTGCCAGCTCCCTAGGGACTAGCGGAGCCTCCTACGAGCAGTACTTC. The full variable domain, in which reference TRBV18 and TRBJ2-7 provide the parts outside the CDR3, is NAGVMQNPRHLVRRRGQEARLRCSPMKGHSHVYWYRQLPEEGLKFMVYLQKENIIDESGMPKERFSAEFPKEGPSILRIQQVVRGDSAAYFCASSLGTSGASYEQYFGPGTRLTVT.

The V and J genes are TRBV11-1 and TRBJ2-1, with 14 bases matching TRBD2. The CDR3 spans 21 residues. Germline lookup yields CDR1 SGHAT and CDR2 FQDESV (reference sequence). The V gene end was trimmed by 4 bases and the J gene end by 0 bases; junction bases not matched to a gene: 14. The CDR3 sequence: CASSSQPTGLAGVSSYNEQFF. As DNA, the CDR3 is TGTGCCAGCAGCTCCCAGCCTACGGGACTAGCGGGAGTCTCCTCCTACAATGAGCAGTTCTTC.

The V gene is TRBV20-1, the J gene TRBJ1-1, with D possibly TRBD1 on 5 matching bases. The CDR3 covers 14 residues. Trimming removed 3 bases from V and 5 bases from J, with 16 bases in between. Germline CDR1 and CDR2: DFQATT and SNEGSKA (reference sequence). CDR3: CSASRGPPGTEAFF. The CDR3, as DNA: TGCAGTGCTAGTCGCGGGCCCCCAGGGACTGAAGCTTTCTTT.

The J gene is TRBJ1-5, the V gene TRBV15; D is unclear. There are 13 residues in the CDR3. The germline gives CDR1 LNHNV, CDR2 YYDKDF (reference sequence). V was trimmed by 0 bases and J by 6 bases, leaving 6 bases between them. CDR3 sequence reads: CATSRERGQPQHF. The CDR3 DNA reads as TGTGCCACCAGCAGAGAAAGAGGTCAGCCCCAGCATTTT.

This clonotype was seen a few times. J is TRBJ2-7 and V is TRBV5-1, with 7 bases that match TRBD2. CDR3 length: 15 residues. With 0 bases clipped from V and 0 bases from J, the junction kept 3 bases outside the gene matches. The germline CDR1 and CDR2 sequences are SGHRS and YFSETQ. CDR3 DNA sequence: TGCGCCAGCAGCTTGGATTGGACTAGCTCCTACGAGCAGTACTTC. It encodes CASSLDWTSSYEQYF.

This clonotype occurred many times. J is TRBJ2-1 and V is TRBV10-3; 11 positions match TRBD2. CDR3 size: 13 residues. Germline assignment: CDR1 ENHRY and CDR2 SYGVKD. V trimming: 6 bases; J trimming: 6 bases; junction bases outside the gene matches: 1. The CDR3 sequence: CAIRGTSGNEQFF. The CDR3 DNA is TGTGCCATCAGGGGGACTAGCGGCAATGAGCAGTTCTTC.